This T cell receptor beta chain derives from a study of PD-L1 blockade in urothelial cancer. Study-level information: Blood was evaluated 3 weeks (second dose) and 6 weeks after therapy began.

A remark on this clone: What it binds is not known.

Overall study results and limits: Below-median TCR clonality that was measured in pretreatment blood predicted better survival.

Specified time point: peripheral blood 6 weeks after treatment start. Each patient presented with locally advanced or metastatic urothelial carcinoma. Samples spanned pretreatment and treatment, with 1 to 8 time points per patient. This CDR3 contains 17 residues. The germline V gene encodes CDR1 LNHDA and CDR2 SQIVND (reference sequence). V lost 1 base, J lost 0 bases, and 4 bases stayed unmatched. Assay: immunoSEQ multiplex PCR; the TCRdb copy retains only in-frame clones and omits some. The table lists some 120,000 clones, around 93% of them singletons. The input for sequencing was PBMCs, taken around atezolizumab (anti-PD-L1) treatment. This clonotype originated in a man in his sixties with urothelial cancer. The chain has TRBV19 and TRBJ2-3, with TRBD1 matching 10 bases. CDR3 DNA sequence: TGTGCCAGTAGTATAGTGGGGGGACAGGGGAGCACAGATACGCAGTATTTT. As protein: CASSIVGGQGSTDTQYF.